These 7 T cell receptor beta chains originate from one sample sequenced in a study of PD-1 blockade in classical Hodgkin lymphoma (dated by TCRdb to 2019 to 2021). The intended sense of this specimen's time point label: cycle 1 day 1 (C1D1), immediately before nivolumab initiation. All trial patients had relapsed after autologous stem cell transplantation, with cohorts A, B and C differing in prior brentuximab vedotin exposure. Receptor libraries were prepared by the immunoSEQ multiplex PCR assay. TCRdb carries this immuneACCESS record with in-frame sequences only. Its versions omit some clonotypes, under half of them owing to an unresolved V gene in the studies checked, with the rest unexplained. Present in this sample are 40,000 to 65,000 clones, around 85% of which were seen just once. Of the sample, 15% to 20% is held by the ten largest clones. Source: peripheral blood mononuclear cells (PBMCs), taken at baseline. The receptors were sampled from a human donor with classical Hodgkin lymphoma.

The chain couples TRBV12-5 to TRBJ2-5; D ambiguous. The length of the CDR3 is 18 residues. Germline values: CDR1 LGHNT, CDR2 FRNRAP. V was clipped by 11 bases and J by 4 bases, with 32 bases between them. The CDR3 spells CASSRPPSGYNFRETQYF. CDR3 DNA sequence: TGTGCTTCGAGCCGGCCACCGTCGGGTTACAATTTTCGAGAGACCCAGTACTTC.

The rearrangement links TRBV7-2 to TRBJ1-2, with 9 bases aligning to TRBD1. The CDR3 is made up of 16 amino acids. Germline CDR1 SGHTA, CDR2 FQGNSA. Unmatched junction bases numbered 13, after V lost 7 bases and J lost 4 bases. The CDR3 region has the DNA TGTGCCAGCACCACGTCCGGGACAGGGCCTTCCTATGGCTACACCTTC. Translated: CASTTSGTGPSYGYTF.

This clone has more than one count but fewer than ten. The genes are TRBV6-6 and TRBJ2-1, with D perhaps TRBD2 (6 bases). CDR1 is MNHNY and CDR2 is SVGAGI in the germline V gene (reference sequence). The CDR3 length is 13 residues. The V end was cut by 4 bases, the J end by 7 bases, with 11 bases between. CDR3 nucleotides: TGTGCCAGCAGTTCCCACCTAGCGAATGAGCAGTTCTTC. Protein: CASSSHLANEQFF.

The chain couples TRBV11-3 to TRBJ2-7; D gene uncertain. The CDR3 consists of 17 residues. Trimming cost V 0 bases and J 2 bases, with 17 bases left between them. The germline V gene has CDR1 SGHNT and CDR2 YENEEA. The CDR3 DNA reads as TGTGCCAGCAGCTTAGAGGGGTCCAGGTTCGTCCCCTACGAGCAGTACTTC. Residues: CASSLEGSRFVPYEQYF. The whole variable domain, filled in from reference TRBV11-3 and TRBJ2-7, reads EAGVVQSPRYKIIEKKQPVAFWCNPISGHNTLYWYLQNLGQGPELLIRYENEEAVDDSQLPKDRFSAERLKGVDSTLKIQPAELGDSAVYLCASSLEGSRFVPYEQYFGPGTRLTVT.

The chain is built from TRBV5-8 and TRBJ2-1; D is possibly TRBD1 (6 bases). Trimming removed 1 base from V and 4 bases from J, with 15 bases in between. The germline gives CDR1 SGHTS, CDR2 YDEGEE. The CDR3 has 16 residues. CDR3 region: CASSLYRARGYNEQFF. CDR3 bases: TGTGCCAGCAGCTTGTACAGGGCCCGCGGGTACAATGAGCAGTTCTTC. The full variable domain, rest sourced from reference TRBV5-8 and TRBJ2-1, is EAGVTQSPTHLIKTRGQQATLRCSPISGHTSVYWYQQALGLGLQFLLWYDEGEERNRGNFPPRFSGRQFPNYSSELNVNALELEDSALYLCASSLYRARGYNEQFFGPGTRLTVL.

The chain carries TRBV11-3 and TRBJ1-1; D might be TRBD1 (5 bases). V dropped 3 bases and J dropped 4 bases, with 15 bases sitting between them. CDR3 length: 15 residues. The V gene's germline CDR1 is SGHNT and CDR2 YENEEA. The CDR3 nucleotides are TGTGCCAGCAGCTTGATGGAGGGACTGGCCACTGAAGCTTTCTTT. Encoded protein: CASSLMEGLATEAFF.

The CDR3 DNA reads TGTGCCAGCAGCCCCAATCCATCGTACCAAGAGACCCAGTACTTC. Translated: CASSPNPSYQETQYF. The V call is TRBV7-2, the J call TRBJ2-5; no clear D gene. The V end lost 5 bases, the J end lost 0 bases, and 13 bases lay between the germline ends. This CDR3 has 15 amino acids. Germline assignment: CDR1 SGHTA and CDR2 FQGNSA.